The entry below gives a single T cell receptor beta chain sequence along with its context. Its antigen is currently unknown. The data stem from a study of shared clonotypes between healthy human individuals. Findings of the study overall: Naive subsets, compared against memory subsets, generally had larger estimated richness values.

The CDR3 runs to 16 residues. V lost 1 base, J lost 4 bases, and 14 bases lay in between. Looked up from germline, CDR1 is SGDLS and CDR2 is YYNGEE. Naivety among CD8 cells was defined by CD45RO negativity and positive CCR7 selection, thereby excluding terminally differentiated effector memory CD45RA+ cells. Libraries were prepared by immunoSEQ multiplex PCR; TCRdb keeps only in-frame clonotypes and omits some of them. Of about 580,000 clones in the sample, 95% to 98% were seen once. This receptor was identified in a man aged 30-40 years in good health. The chain carries TRBV9 and TRBJ2-2; D may be TRBD1 (6 bases). Material: naive CD8+ T cells sorted from blood. The CDR3 DNA reads TGTGCCAGCAGCGTAAGGACAGACATACTCACCGGGGAGCTGTTTTTT. As protein: CASSVRTDILTGELFF. Filled out from reference TRBV9 and TRBJ2-2, the complete variable domain reads DSGVTQTPKHLITATGQRVTLRCSPRSGDLSVYWYQQSLDQGLQFLIQYYNGEERAKGNILERFSAQQFPDLHSELNLSSLELGDSALYFCASSVRTDILTGELFFGEGSRLTVL.